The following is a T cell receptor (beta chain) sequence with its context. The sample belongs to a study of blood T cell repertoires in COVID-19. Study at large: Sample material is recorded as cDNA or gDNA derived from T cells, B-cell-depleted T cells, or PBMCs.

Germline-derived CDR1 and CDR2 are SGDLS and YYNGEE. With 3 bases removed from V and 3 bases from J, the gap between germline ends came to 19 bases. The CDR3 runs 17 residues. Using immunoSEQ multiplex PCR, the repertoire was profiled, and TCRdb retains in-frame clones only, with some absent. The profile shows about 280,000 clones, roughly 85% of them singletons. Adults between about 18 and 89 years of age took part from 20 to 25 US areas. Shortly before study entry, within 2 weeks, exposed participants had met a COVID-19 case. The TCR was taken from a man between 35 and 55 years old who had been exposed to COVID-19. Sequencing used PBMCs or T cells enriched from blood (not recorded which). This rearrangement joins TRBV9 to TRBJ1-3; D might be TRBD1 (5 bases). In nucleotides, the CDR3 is TGTGCCAGCAGCGCATTCTCCGGGGGTTCAAGTGGAAACACCATATATTTT. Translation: CASSAFSGGSSGNTIYF. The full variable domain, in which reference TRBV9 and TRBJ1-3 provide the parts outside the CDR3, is DSGVTQTPKHLITATGQRVTLRCSPRSGDLSVYWYQQSLDQGLQFLIQYYNGEERAKGNILERFSAQQFPDLHSELNLSSLELGDSALYFCASSAFSGGSSGNTIYFGEGSWLTVV.